The T cell receptor beta chain under discussion was sequenced for a study of blood T cell repertoires in COVID-19. Per the authors' pipeline: Reference gene primer amplification gave estimated nucleated cell counts. Some clones are missing from TCRdb's copy, which holds only in-frame ones; the method was immunoSEQ multiplex PCR. V, J and clone size are taken as reported in that table, and D and trimming were inferred from the DNA itself. The sample has about 44,000 clones; less than 85% are singletons. This receptor was identified in a woman in her seventies with acute or convalescent COVID-19. The specimen sequenced was peripheral blood.

The CDR3 DNA follows: TGTGCCAGCAGTGAAGAAAGCGGGAGGTACCAAGAGACCCAGTACTTC. This translates into CASSEESGRYQETQYF. The chain couples TRBV6-1 to TRBJ2-5, with TRBD2 matching over 9 bases. CDR1 is MNHNS and CDR2 is SASEGT in the germline V gene. The J segment lost 0 bases and the V segment lost 1 base, leaving 3 bases of the junction unmatched. CDR3 size: 16 residues.